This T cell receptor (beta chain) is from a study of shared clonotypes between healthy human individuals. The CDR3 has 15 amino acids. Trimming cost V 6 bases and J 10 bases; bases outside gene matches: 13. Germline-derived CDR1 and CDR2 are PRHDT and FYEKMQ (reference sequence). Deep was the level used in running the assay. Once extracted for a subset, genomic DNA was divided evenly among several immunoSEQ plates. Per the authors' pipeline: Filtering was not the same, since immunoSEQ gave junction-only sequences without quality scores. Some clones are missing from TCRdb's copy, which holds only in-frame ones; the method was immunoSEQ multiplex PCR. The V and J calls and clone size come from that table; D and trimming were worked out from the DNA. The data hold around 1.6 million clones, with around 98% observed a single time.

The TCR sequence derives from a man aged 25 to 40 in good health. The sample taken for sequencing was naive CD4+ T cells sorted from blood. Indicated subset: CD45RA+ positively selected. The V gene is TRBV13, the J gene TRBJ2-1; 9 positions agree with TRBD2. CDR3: CASSPIAGAAGEQFF. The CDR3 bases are TGTGCCAGCAGTCCGATAGCGGGAGCGGCGGGGGAGCAGTTCTTC.